This T cell receptor beta chain is from a study of control samples from healthy donors and cancer patients. Here immunoSEQ multiplex PCR was the method, and the copy in TCRdb shows in-frame clones only, minus some. There are about 31,000 clones in the sample; roughly 95% occur only once, and roughly 6.7% lies in the top ten. V was pared by 5 bases and J by 8 bases, with 12 bases between. The CDR3 contains 12 residues. CDR1 is LNHDA, CDR2 SQIVND, per germline (reference sequence). This clonotype was obtained from a man in his 60s in good health. The sequencing input was blood. This rearrangement joins TRBV19 to TRBJ1-2; D possibly corresponds to TRBD1 (6 bases). CDR3 bases: TGTGCCAGTAGTGTAGGGACATTCGGCTACACCTTC. Translating gives CASSVGTFGYTF.